This T cell receptor beta chain was observed in a study of regulatory dendritic cells for organ transplantation. Study-level results: Considerable individual heterogeneity was seen in alloreactive memory CD8+ T cells.

About this clone: Its specificity is not known.

The method was immunoSEQ multiplex PCR; TCRdb's version includes in-frame clones alone and lacks a portion of them. The sample lists about 10,000 clones, 65% occurring once. The V and J ends lost 5 bases and 7 bases, in that order; junction bases with no gene match: 9. CDR3 length: 14 residues. The V gene's germline CDR1 is MNHNS and CDR2 SASEGT. Sorted subsets were CFSE-labeled and cultured four to six days with allogeneic dendritic cells. The chain employs TRBV6-1 and TRBJ1-2; 8 nucleotides line up with TRBD1. The TCR comes from a human donor in good health. Sequences were obtained from naive CD4+ T cells from blood cultured with dendritic cells. Regarding subset: CD45RA+ naive T cells. The CDR3 coding sequence is TGTGCCAGCAGTATCTCGCCAGGGGGCCCTGGCTACACCTTC. This gives the protein CASSISPGGPGYTF.